Listed below are T cell receptor beta chains from one sample, sequenced in a study of cytomegalovirus exposure and HLA in healthy donors. The protocol was immunoSEQ multiplex PCR, while the TCRdb copy is restricted to in-frame clones and leaves out a portion. The table lists over 200,000 clones, over 75% of them singletons. The sample was PBMCs. The receptors originated from a human donor in good health. Each CDR3 is given with its conserved first and last residue. D genes are given only for firm matches.

d_call | v_call | cdr3_aa
NA | TRBV5-1 | CASSSVSTNEKLFF
NA | TRBV28 | CASSPRYGYGVGYTF
TRBD2 | TRBV7-2 | CASSPRLAGGLNTGELFF
NA | TRBV28 | CASRTNRESQYF
NA | TRBV30 | CAYSRGGRSYEQYF
NA | TRBV7-9 | CSSSLVGGGASYEQYF
TRBD1 | TRBV6-5 | CASSYSTGVSYEQYF
NA | TRBV15 | CATSRESTEAFF
TRBD2 | TRBV6-4 | CASGPIAGVGTQYF
TRBD2 | TRBV5-5 | CASSWSGGLASGEQYF
TRBD2 | TRBV7-2 | CASSSDSSGSRELFF
TRBD1 | TRBV5-1 | CASSPQPGQEETQYF
TRBD1 | TRBV7-9 | CASSLGGQGVDTQYF
NA | TRBV18 | CASSPGGISTDTQYF
TRBD1 | TRBV4-2 | CASSQKAGQGNTEAFF
NA | TRBV28 | CASSFSGAYEQYF
NA | TRBV5-1 | CASSLEYPGSNTEAFF
NA | TRBV7-2 | CASTAGPSSGANVLTF
TRBD2 | TRBV27 | CASSPRRTSGLHSTDTQYF
TRBD2 | TRBV28 | CASSFLAGGADTQYF
TRBD1 | TRBV7-9 | CASSLDFGRGQSTDTQYF
NA | TRBV19 | CATKRGGDTEAFF
NA | TRBV5-1 | CASNGPTATNEKLFF
NA | TRBV14 | CASSLLKVGREQFF
NA | TRBV7-6 | CASSLATGDTEAFF
NA | TRBV29-1 | CSVGEGGITEAFF
TRBD2 | TRBV13 | CASSLRLAGDYEQYF
NA | TRBV9 | CASSVGGEQFF
NA | TRBV19 | CASSESQETQYF
NA | TRBV5-1 | CASSLDSSTDTQYF
NA | TRBV19 | CATTDPPHEKLFF
NA | TRBV9 | CASSVGHWGDQPQHF
NA | TRBV21-1 | CASDTNTEAFF
NA | TRBV27 | CASSGGSSYEQYF
NA | TRBV18 | CASSPSDQPQHF
NA | TRBV7-3 | CASSPQPGQQETQYF
TRBD2 | TRBV10-2 | CASRKLADRGTQYF